This is a list of T cell receptor beta chains from one sample in a study of beta chain features in type 1 diabetes. Profiled with immunoSEQ multiplex PCR; TCRdb holds only in-frame clones, not every one. Of hundreds of thousands of clones listed, 13% are singletons. Sequenced material: naive CD4+ T cells from blood. These receptors came from a man between 18 and 29 years old with type 1 diabetes. The CDR3 runs from the conserved cysteine through the conserved F or W. D genes are given only for firm matches. Some rows have no size entry. The others give once, few or many, or a class for an expanded clone.

j_call clone_size v_call d_call cdr3_nt cdr3_aa
TRBJ2-2 few TRBV30 - TGTGCCTGGAGTGAGGACCTGAACACCGGGGAGCTGTTTTTT CAWSEDLNTGELFF
TRBJ1-2 - TRBV7-9 - TGTGCCAGCAGCCCCGTCGACGGACTCTATGGCTACACCTTC CASSPVDGLYGYTF
TRBJ2-3 - TRBV19 - TGTGCCAGTAGTACGGGGAGACTACCAGATACGCAGTATTTT CASSTGRLPDTQYF
TRBJ1-3 few TRBV19 - TGTGCCAGTACCACCTTGGGGGGGTCTGGAAACACCATATATTTT CASTTLGGSGNTIYF
TRBJ2-4 - TRBV25-1 - TGTGCCAGCAGTGAATATGGGGACCTTAACATTCAGTACTTC CASSEYGDLNIQYF
TRBJ1-5 - TRBV30 TRBD1 TGTGCCTGGAGTCCTGAAGACAGGGACCATCAGCCCCAGCATTTT CAWSPEDRDHQPQHF
TRBJ1-5 - TRBV7-2 - TGTGCCAGCAGCCTTCCCAATCAGCCCCAGCATTTT CASSLPNQPQHF
TRBJ1-2 - TRBV6-1 - TGTGCCAGCACTGCCAGTTTGAACTATGGCTACACCTTC CASTASLNYGYTF
TRBJ2-7 few TRBV2 TRBD1 TGTGCCAGCAGTGGGGACAGGACTGAGCAGTACTTC CASSGDRTEQYF
TRBJ1-2 few TRBV27 - TGTGCCAGCAGTTACAGAGGGAATCACTATGGCTACACCTTC CASSYRGNHYGYTF
TRBJ1-2 - TRBV27 - TGTGCCAGCAGTTTGGCGCCTAGCTATGGCTACACCTTC CASSLAPSYGYTF
TRBJ2-5 - TRBV27 TRBD1 TGTGCCAGCAGGACCGGGACAGGGGGGGAGACCCAGTACTTC CASRTGTGGETQYF
TRBJ1-6 few TRBV6-5 - TGTGCCAGCAGTTACTTGAGGGAGAATTCACCCCTCCACTTT CASSYLRENSPLHF
TRBJ1-2 - TRBV6-5 - TGTGCCAGCGGTCTAGGGGCAGGGTATGGCTACACCTTC CASGLGAGYGYTF
TRBJ2-5 few TRBV5-1 TRBD1 TGCGCCAGCAGCTTGGGACAGGGTCAAGAGACCCAGTACTTC CASSLGQGQETQYF
TRBJ1-1 - TRBV11-3 - TGTGCCAGCAGCTTTCAGGAGAACACTGAAGCTTTCTTT CASSFQENTEAFF
TRBJ2-2 - TRBV2 TRBD1 TGTGCCAGCAGTGATCAGGGGACAGGGAACACCGGGGAGCTGTTTTTT CASSDQGTGNTGELFF
TRBJ2-2 - TRBV7-9 TRBD1 TGTGCCAGCAGCTTCTCGGACAGGGCCACCGGGGAGCTGTTTTTT CASSFSDRATGELFF
TRBJ1-4 few TRBV7-9 - TGTGCCAGCAGCTTAGGAGGCAGGGCAACTAATGAAAAACTGTTTTTT CASSLGGRATNEKLFF
TRBJ1-1 - TRBV19 - TGTGCCAGTAGTATAGACCCAGGGGCTGAAGCTTTCTTT CASSIDPGAEAFF
TRBJ2-7 - TRBV29-1 - TGCAGCGTCGATAGTCCTTCGGGACAAAACGAGCAGTACTTC CSVDSPSGQNEQYF
TRBJ1-6 few TRBV19 TRBD1 TGTGCCAGTAGTGCGACAGGGGAGACCTCACCCCTCCACTTT CASSATGETSPLHF
TRBJ2-7 - TRBV4-1 TRBD1 TGCGCCAGCAGCCAAGGGGACAGGGCGGGCGAGCAGTACTTC CASSQGDRAGEQYF
TRBJ1-5 - TRBV28 - TGTGCCAGCAGTACTTCAGGGTATCAGCCCCAGCATTTT CASSTSGYQPQHF
TRBJ1-5 - TRBV6-5 - TGTGCCAGCAGTCGACAGCCCTATAGCAATCAGCCCCAGCATTTT CASSRQPYSNQPQHF
TRBJ2-7 few TRBV6-5 TRBD2 TGTGCCAGCAGTTACCTAGCGGGGGTTTACGAGCAGTACTTC CASSYLAGVYEQYF
TRBJ2-1 few TRBV20-1 - TGCAGTCGGGCAGCCTACAATGAGCAGTTCTTC CSRAAYNEQFF
TRBJ2-2 few TRBV28 - TGTGCCAGCAGTTGGCGGGGTGAGGAGCTGTTTTTT CASSWRGEELFF
TRBJ2-7 - TRBV10-3 TRBD1 TGTGCCATCAGTGTCCGGGACAGGGCCGCCGAGCAGTACTTC CAISVRDRAAEQYF
TRBJ2-5 - TRBV9 - TGTGCCAGCAGCGTAGGGGTGGCAGAAGAGACCCAGTACTTC CASSVGVAEETQYF
TRBJ2-1 - TRBV14 - TGTGCCAGCAGCCAAGGTTATGAGCAGTTCTTC CASSQGYEQFF
TRBJ1-2 few TRBV18 - TGTGCCAGCTCAATGACGGGGGACGGGTATGGCTACACCTTC CASSMTGDGYGYTF
TRBJ2-7 - TRBV7-9 - TGTGCCAGCAGCTTAGTACAGGGAGGCTACGAGCAGTACTTC CASSLVQGGYEQYF
TRBJ1-3 few TRBV9 - TGTGCCAGCAGCGCCCGGGAGGCCCCTCGGGGGCTTTCTGGAAACACCATATATTTT CASSAREAPRGLSGNTIYF
TRBJ2-5 - TRBV20-1 - TGCAGTGCTACTCAGGAGACCCAGTACTTC CSATQETQYF
TRBJ2-7 once TRBV5-1 TRBD1 TGCGCCAGCAGCCTCCTTGGTCGACAGGGGGACTACGAGCAGTACTTC CASSLLGRQGDYEQYF
TRBJ1-2 - TRBV10-3 - TGTGCCATCAGCACCGGGACACACGGCTACACCTTC CAISTGTHGYTF
TRBJ2-2 few TRBV5-4 TRBD2 TGTGCCAGCAGCTTGAGGACTAGCGGTGGGGAGCTGTTTTTT CASSLRTSGGELFF
TRBJ2-2 few TRBV25-1 TRBD1 TGTGCCTCCGACCCCTCGACAGGGTCCTACCTAAACACCGGGGAGCTGTTTTTT CASDPSTGSYLNTGELFF
TRBJ2-2 few TRBV6-9 TRBD1 TGTGCCAGCAGAGGAAAGCTGTTCGTCGGACAGGGTCGAGGCACCGGGGAGCTGTTTTTT CASRGKLFVGQGRGTGELFF
TRBJ1-1 - TRBV25-1 - TGTGCCAGCAGTGATAGGGGTGAAGCTTTCTTT CASSDRGEAFF
TRBJ2-7 few TRBV7-2 TRBD2 TGTGCCAGCAGCTCCGGGACTATCCGCGAGCAGTACTTC CASSSGTIREQYF
TRBJ1-1 - TRBV30 - TGTGCCTGGAGTCAACCGGGGGCGGCTGAAGCTTTCTTT CAWSQPGAAEAFF
TRBJ2-5 few TRBV2 - TGTGCCAGCAGTGAAGCTTGGGAGACCCAGTACTTC CASSEAWETQYF
TRBJ1-6 - TRBV9 - TGTGCCAGCAGCCCCGGGCCGGATTCACCCCTCCACTTT CASSPGPDSPLHF
TRBJ1-2 few TRBV30 - TGTGCCTGGAGTCCGGGGGTATCTGGCTACACCTTC CAWSPGVSGYTF
TRBJ2-7 - TRBV6-6 - TGTGCCAGCAGTTTAGGACAGCCCTACGAGCAGTACTTC CASSLGQPYEQYF
TRBJ2-5 - TRBV14 TRBD1 TGTGCCAGCAGCCAAGGAGGGGGCCGGGAGACCCAGTACTTC CASSQGGGRETQYF
TRBJ2-7 - TRBV5-1 TRBD2 TGCGCCAGCAGCTTGCTACCGGGACTAGCGGATTCCTACGAGCAGTACTTC CASSLLPGLADSYEQYF
TRBJ1-3 - TRBV7-8 - TGTGCCAGCAGCTTAGGAGCGACGGGTGGAAACACCATATATTTT CASSLGATGGNTIYF
TRBJ2-7 few TRBV29-1 - TGCAGCGTTGGAAGGGGTTACGAGCAGTACTTC CSVGRGYEQYF